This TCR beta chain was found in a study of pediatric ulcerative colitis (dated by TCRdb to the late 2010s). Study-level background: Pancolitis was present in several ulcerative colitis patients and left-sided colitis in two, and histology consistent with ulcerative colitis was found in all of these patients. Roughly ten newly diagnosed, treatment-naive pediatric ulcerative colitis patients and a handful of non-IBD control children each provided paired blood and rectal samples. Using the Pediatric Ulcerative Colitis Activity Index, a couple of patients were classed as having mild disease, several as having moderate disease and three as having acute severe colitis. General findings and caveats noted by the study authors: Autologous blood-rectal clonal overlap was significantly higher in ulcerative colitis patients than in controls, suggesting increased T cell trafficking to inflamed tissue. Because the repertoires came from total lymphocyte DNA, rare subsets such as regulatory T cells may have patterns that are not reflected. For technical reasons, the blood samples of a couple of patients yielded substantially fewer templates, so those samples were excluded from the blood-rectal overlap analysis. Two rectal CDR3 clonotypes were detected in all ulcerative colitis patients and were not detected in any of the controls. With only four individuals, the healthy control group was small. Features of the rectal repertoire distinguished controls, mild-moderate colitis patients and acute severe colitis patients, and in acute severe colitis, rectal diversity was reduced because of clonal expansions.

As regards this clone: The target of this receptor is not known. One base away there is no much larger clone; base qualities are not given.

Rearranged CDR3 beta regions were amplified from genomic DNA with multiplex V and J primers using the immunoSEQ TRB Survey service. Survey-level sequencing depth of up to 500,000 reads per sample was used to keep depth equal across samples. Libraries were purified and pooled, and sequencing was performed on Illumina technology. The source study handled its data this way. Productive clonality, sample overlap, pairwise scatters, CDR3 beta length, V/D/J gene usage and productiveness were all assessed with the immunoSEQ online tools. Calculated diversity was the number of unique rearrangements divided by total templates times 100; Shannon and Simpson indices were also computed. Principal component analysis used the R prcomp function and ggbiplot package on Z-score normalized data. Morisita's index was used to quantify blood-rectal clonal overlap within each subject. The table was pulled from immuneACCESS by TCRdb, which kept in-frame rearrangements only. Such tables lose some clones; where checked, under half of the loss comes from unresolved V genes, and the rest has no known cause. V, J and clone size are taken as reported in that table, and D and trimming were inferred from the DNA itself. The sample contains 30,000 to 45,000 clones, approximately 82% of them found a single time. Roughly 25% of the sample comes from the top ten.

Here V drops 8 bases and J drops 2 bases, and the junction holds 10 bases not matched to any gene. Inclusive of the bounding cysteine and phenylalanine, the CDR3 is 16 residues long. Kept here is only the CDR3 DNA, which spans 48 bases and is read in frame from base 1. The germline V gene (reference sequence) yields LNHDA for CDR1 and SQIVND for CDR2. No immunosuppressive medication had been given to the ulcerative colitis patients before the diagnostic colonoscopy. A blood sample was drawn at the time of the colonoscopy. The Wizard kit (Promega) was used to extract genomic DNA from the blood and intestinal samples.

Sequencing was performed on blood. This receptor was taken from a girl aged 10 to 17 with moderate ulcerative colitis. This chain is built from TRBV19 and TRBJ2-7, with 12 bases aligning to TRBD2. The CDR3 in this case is CASRSSGRAVTYEQYF. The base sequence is TGTGCCAGTCGGTCTAGCGGGAGGGCCGTTACCTACGAGCAGTACTTC.